The 25 T cell receptor beta chains below come from one sample, sequenced in a study of post-analysis software for immune sequencing data. Unique molecular identifiers were present in the TCR beta cDNA libraries. TCRdb re-called the PCR reads through MiXCR, storing one row per CDR3 protein. The table lists roughly 600,000 distinct CDR3 sequences, roughly 40% of them singletons, with more than 1.5% in the top ten. Overall study results and limits: Controls showed lower frequencies than patients for five or six TRBV segments, and TRBV5-6, TRBV5-1 and TRBV20-1 were among these.

Their cognate antigens are unknown. Sequencing input: blood. The source of these receptors is a girl aged 5-17 years with multiple sclerosis.

The genes are TRBV29-1 and TRBJ1-5; D is uncertain. Deletions cut 6 bases from V and 4 bases from J, with 13 bases between. The germline V gene encodes CDR1 SQVTM and CDR2 ANQGSEA. The CDR3 consists of 13 residues. For the CDR3, the DNA is TGCAGCGTAAGGAAGGGTCCTAATCAGCCCCAGCATTTT. Translating it yields CSVRKGPNQPQHF.

V is TRBV7-2 and J is TRBJ2-5; a weak D match, TRBD1 (7 bases). Between the trimmed V and J ends, which lost 5 bases and 4 bases, there was a span of 17 bases. The CDR3 is made up of 15 amino acids. The germline CDR1 and CDR2 sequences are SGHTA and FQGNSA. The CDR3: CASSAQTGRGETQYF. CDR3 nucleotide sequence: TGTGCCAGCAGCGCTCAGACAGGGCGGGGAGAGACCCAGTACTTC.

The chain employs TRBV13 and TRBJ2-7; the D is unclear. CDR1 is PRHDT and CDR2 is FYEKMQ in the germline V gene (reference sequence). The ends were cut back, 3 bases at V and 1 base at J, with 10 bases in the middle. CDR3 length: 14 residues. The CDR3 sequence: CASSFLSDSYEQYF. DNA of the CDR3: TGTGCCAGCAGCTTTCTCTCAGATTCCTACGAGCAGTACTTC.

The chain joins TRBV5-6 to TRBJ1-2, with unresolved D. The CDR3 loop spans 15 amino acids. From germline, CDR1 is SGHDT and CDR2 YYEEEE. Deletions cut 5 bases from V and 4 bases from J, with 18 bases between. CDR3 bases: TGTGCCAGCAGTATGGGGTCCGCTGAGCTCTATGGCTACACCTTC. As protein: CASSMGSAELYGYTF.

This rearrangement joins TRBV24-1 to TRBJ1-2; no clear D. The germline V and J ends were trimmed by 7 bases and 1 base, with 15 bases remaining between them. This CDR3 is built from 15 residues. Germline values: CDR1 KGHDR, CDR2 SFDVKD. CDR3 DNA: TGTGCCACCAGGTCTAGTGGCACGGATAACTATGGCTACACCTTC. As protein: CATRSSGTDNYGYTF.

The chain carries TRBV10-3 and TRBJ1-1; D is ambiguous. There are 13 residues in the CDR3. In germline, CDR1 is ENHRY, CDR2 SYGVKD. V lost 5 bases and J 6 bases, leaving 13 bases between the germline ends. The DNA for the CDR3 is TGTGCCATCAGTTTGGCGGAAGCCTCTGAAGCTTTCTTT. Protein sequence: CAISLAEASEAFF.

This clonotype was picked up a small number of times. This CDR3 is CASRNLNGKANEKLFF. The CDR3 nucleotides read TGTGCCAGCAGGAACCTGAACGGAAAGGCTAATGAAAAACTGTTTTTT. This rearrangement joins TRBV6-5 to TRBJ1-4, with D uncertain. V gave up 6 bases and J gave up 3 bases, with 17 bases separating them. The CDR3 loop spans 16 amino acids. Germline CDR1 MNHEY, CDR2 SVGAGI.

This clonotype occurred once. The CDR3 bases are TGCGCCAGTTCGATTACTGACAATGAGCAGTTCTTC. It specifies CASSITDNEQFF. V gene TRBV5-1 combines with J gene TRBJ2-1; D gene unclear. This CDR3 has 12 amino acids. Germline V CDR1 and CDR2: SGHRS, YFSETQ. V lost 8 bases and J lost 5, with 11 bases in between.

This sequence joins TRBV12-3 or TRBV12-4 and TRBJ2-1, with D possibly called TRBD1 or TRBD2 (6 bases each). This CDR3 is 14 amino acids long. The V end lost 7 bases, the J end lost 7 bases, and 17 bases lay between the germline ends. CDR3 nucleotides: TGTGCCAGCACCCTATGGGGGGCGTCTAATGAGCAGTTCTTC. Its translation is CASTLWGASNEQFF.

The chain employs TRBV20-1 and TRBJ2-5; D is unresolved. The J call is doubtful: the DNA matches TRBJ2-7 better. Looked up from germline, CDR1 is DFQATT and CDR2 is SNEGSKA (reference sequence). The CDR3 totals 15 residues. The CDR3 loop is CSAQNPGPLTYEQYF. DNA of the CDR3: TGCAGTGCCCAAAATCCGGGCCCGTTAACCTACGAGCAGTACTTC.

The chain couples TRBV4-1 to TRBJ2-6; D might be TRBD2 (5 bases). V was clipped by 0 bases and J by 4 bases, with 13 bases between them. The CDR3 is 17 residues long. Germline CDR1 is MGHRA and CDR2 is YSYEKL. Written as DNA, the CDR3 is TGCGCCAGCAGCCAAGATCCCCCGGGGTACGGGGCCAACGTCCTGACTTTC. It encodes CASSQDPPGYGANVLTF.

The chain combines TRBV29-1 with TRBJ2-1, with 8 bases lining up with TRBD2. Per the germline V gene, CDR1 is SQVTM and CDR2 is ANQGSEA. CDR3 length: 15 residues. V was pared by 6 bases and J by 4 bases, with 11 bases of the junction left unmatched. The CDR3 loop is CSVRILAGGYNEQFF. CDR3 sequence (DNA): TGCAGCGTCCGTATCTTGGCGGGGGGTTACAATGAGCAGTTCTTC.

This clonotype was counted only a few times. The chain links TRBV20-1 to TRBJ2-6; D is possibly TRBD1 or TRBD2 (5 bases each). Trimming took off 4 bases at V and 4 bases at J, with 8 bases between the two ends. The CDR3 has 13 amino acids. Germline V lookup: CDR1 DFQATT, CDR2 SNEGSKA (reference sequence). The CDR3 loop is CSAKGPGANVLTF. The CDR3 DNA follows: TGCAGTGCTAAGGGACCCGGGGCCAACGTCCTGACTTTC.

This clonotype came up a few times. The V call is TRBV20-1, the J call TRBJ2-3, with D perhaps TRBD1 (5 bases). Trimming took 5 bases from V and 4 from J, leaving 10 bases between them. Germline CDR1 reads DFQATT; CDR2 reads SNEGSKA (reference sequence). This CDR3 has 12 amino acids. Written as DNA, the CDR3 is TGCAGTGCTCTCCCCAGGGCAGATACGCAGTATTTT. This gives the protein CSALPRADTQYF.

The chain joins TRBV12-3 or TRBV12-4 to TRBJ2-1, with 8 bases that match TRBD2. The CDR3 is 14 residues long. V trimming: 1 base; J trimming: 8 bases; junction bases outside the gene matches: 4. The chain's CDR3 is CASSLVGGGDEQFF. The CDR3 DNA is TGTGCCAGCAGTTTAGTCGGGGGGGGTGATGAGCAGTTCTTC.

As DNA, the CDR3 is TGCAGTGCTAGAGTGGCAGCGGTTGTGGAGACCCAGTACTTC. The encoded protein is CSARVAAVVETQYF. The chain combines TRBV20-1 with TRBJ2-5; D may be TRBD2 (5 bases). V dropped 1 base and J dropped 5 bases, with 14 bases sitting between them. The CDR3 has 14 residues. Germline V gene lookup returns CDR1 DFQATT and CDR2 SNEGSKA (reference sequence).

The chain joins TRBV29-1 to TRBJ1-2; possibly TRBD1 for D (5 bases). The CDR3 length is 13 residues. V was pared by 3 bases and J by 2 bases, with 10 bases between. Germline CDR1 is SQVTM and CDR2 is ANQGSEA. The CDR3 protein is CSVEARANYGYTF. In DNA, the CDR3 is TGCAGCGTTGAGGCCAGGGCCAACTATGGCTACACCTTC.

The V call is TRBV15, the J call TRBJ1-1; D is undetermined. Per germline, CDR1 LNHNV and CDR2 YYDKDF (reference sequence). V lost 0 bases and J 3 bases, leaving 8 bases between the germline ends. The CDR3 extends over 14 amino acids. CDR3 DNA sequence: TGTGCCACCAGCAGAGAACGTTGGGACACTGAAGCTTTCTTT. Its translation is CATSRERWDTEAFF.

The chain couples TRBV5-1 to TRBJ1-2; D call uncertain. Germline CDR1 reads SGHRS; CDR2 reads YFSETQ. V dropped 1 base and J dropped 3 bases, with 19 bases sitting between them. The CDR3 totals 17 residues. CDR3 residues: CASSLRPTRVKDYGYTF. For the CDR3, the DNA is TGCGCCAGCAGCTTGCGACCTACAAGGGTTAAGGACTATGGCTACACCTTC. Variable domain in full (rest from reference TRBV5-1 and TRBJ1-2): KAGVTQTPRYLIKTRGQQVTLSCSPISGHRSVSWYQQTPGQGLQFLFEYFSETQRNKGNFPGRFSGRQFSNSRSEMNVSTLELGDSALYLCASSLRPTRVKDYGYTFGSGTRLTVV.

This clonotype has just a few counts. The chain uses TRBV20-1 and TRBJ2-1; the match to TRBD2 covers 11 bases. From germline, CDR1 is DFQATT and CDR2 SNEGSKA (reference sequence). The CDR3 has 16 residues. Germline trimming cut 0 bases from V and 2 bases from J; bases unmatched to any gene: 3. CDR3 in DNA: TGCAGTGCTAGAGATAGCGGGAGGGCCGCCTACAATGAGCAGTTCTTC. Its protein product is CSARDSGRAAYNEQFF.

A single count supports this clonotype. The CDR3 loop is CASSFTGTGLFEQYF. The CDR3 region has the DNA TGTGCCAGCAGCTTCACCGGGACAGGCCTGTTCGAGCAGTACTTC. The rearrangement joins TRBV7-2 to TRBJ2-7, with 8 bases aligning to TRBD1. The CDR3 length is 15 residues. CDR1 SGHTA and CDR2 FQGNSA come from the germline V gene. V trimming: 3 bases; J trimming: 6 bases; junction bases outside the gene matches: 10.

This clonotype came up a few times. The CDR3 here is CSPQSRAHEQYF. The DNA of the CDR3 is TGCAGTCCCCAAAGCCGGGCCCACGAGCAGTACTTC. The chain recombines TRBV20-1 with TRBJ2-7; D not resolved. The CDR3 length is 12 residues. The germline V gene has CDR1 DFQATT and CDR2 SNEGSKA (reference sequence). V lost 8 bases to trimming and J lost 5 bases, with 16 bases between them.

The chain employs TRBV10-2 and TRBJ2-3; 7 bases align to TRBD2. This CDR3 is 14 amino acids long. The V gene end was trimmed by 8 bases and the J gene end by 9 bases; junction bases not matched to a gene: 14. Germline V gene data show CDR1 as WSHSY and CDR2 as SAAADI. CDR3 sequence: CASAELRRGGTQYF. The CDR3 coding sequence is TGCGCCAGCGCGGAACTCCGACGGGGAGGGACGCAGTATTTT.

V gene TRBV16 combines with J gene TRBJ1-1; the D is unclear. The germline CDR1 and CDR2 sequences are KGHSY and FQNENV. The CDR3 covers 13 residues. V dropped 0 bases and J dropped 11 bases, with 13 bases sitting between them. Here the CDR3 reads CASSQSGLGDAFF. DNA of the CDR3: TGTGCCAGCAGCCAATCTGGGTTAGGAGACGCTTTCTTT.

This clonotype has a handful of counts. J is TRBJ2-7 and V is TRBV6-5; tentative D call: TRBD1 (6 bases). V lost 5 bases and J 4 bases, leaving 12 bases between the germline ends. Germline V lookup: CDR1 MNHEY, CDR2 SVGAGI. The CDR3 contains 13 residues. The CDR3 bases are TGTGCCAGCAGTCCGGCAGGGGAGTACGAGCAGTACTTC. Translating it yields CASSPAGEYEQYF.